This record covers a single TCR beta chain. Its antigen is as yet unknown. The data were taken from a study of cytomegalovirus exposure and HLA in healthy donors. About the study: A subsequent analysis reported that the 100 to 150 validation repertoires were produced on the same platform that had also been used for the 600 to 800 first-cohort repertoires.

Overall study results and limits: In the roughly 120 validation repertoires, a later analysis found that first-cohort TCR clusters tended to co-occur.

V shed 3 bases, J shed 2 bases, and the junction held 2 bases outside the gene matches. The CDR3 is 14 amino acids. The germline gives CDR1 MNHEY, CDR2 SMNVEV (reference sequence). Profiled with immunoSEQ multiplex PCR; TCRdb holds only in-frame clones, not every one. The sample shows approximately 200,000 clones, roughly 84% of them seen only once. This chain links TRBV27 with TRBJ2-3, with 7 bases aligning to TRBD2. The receptor's source is a woman in her twenties or thirties in good health and CMV-seropositive. What was sequenced was PBMCs. The CDR3 coding sequence is TGTGCCAGCAGTTTCCTAGCGGCCACAGATACGCAGTATTTT. It is translated as CASSFLAATDTQYF.